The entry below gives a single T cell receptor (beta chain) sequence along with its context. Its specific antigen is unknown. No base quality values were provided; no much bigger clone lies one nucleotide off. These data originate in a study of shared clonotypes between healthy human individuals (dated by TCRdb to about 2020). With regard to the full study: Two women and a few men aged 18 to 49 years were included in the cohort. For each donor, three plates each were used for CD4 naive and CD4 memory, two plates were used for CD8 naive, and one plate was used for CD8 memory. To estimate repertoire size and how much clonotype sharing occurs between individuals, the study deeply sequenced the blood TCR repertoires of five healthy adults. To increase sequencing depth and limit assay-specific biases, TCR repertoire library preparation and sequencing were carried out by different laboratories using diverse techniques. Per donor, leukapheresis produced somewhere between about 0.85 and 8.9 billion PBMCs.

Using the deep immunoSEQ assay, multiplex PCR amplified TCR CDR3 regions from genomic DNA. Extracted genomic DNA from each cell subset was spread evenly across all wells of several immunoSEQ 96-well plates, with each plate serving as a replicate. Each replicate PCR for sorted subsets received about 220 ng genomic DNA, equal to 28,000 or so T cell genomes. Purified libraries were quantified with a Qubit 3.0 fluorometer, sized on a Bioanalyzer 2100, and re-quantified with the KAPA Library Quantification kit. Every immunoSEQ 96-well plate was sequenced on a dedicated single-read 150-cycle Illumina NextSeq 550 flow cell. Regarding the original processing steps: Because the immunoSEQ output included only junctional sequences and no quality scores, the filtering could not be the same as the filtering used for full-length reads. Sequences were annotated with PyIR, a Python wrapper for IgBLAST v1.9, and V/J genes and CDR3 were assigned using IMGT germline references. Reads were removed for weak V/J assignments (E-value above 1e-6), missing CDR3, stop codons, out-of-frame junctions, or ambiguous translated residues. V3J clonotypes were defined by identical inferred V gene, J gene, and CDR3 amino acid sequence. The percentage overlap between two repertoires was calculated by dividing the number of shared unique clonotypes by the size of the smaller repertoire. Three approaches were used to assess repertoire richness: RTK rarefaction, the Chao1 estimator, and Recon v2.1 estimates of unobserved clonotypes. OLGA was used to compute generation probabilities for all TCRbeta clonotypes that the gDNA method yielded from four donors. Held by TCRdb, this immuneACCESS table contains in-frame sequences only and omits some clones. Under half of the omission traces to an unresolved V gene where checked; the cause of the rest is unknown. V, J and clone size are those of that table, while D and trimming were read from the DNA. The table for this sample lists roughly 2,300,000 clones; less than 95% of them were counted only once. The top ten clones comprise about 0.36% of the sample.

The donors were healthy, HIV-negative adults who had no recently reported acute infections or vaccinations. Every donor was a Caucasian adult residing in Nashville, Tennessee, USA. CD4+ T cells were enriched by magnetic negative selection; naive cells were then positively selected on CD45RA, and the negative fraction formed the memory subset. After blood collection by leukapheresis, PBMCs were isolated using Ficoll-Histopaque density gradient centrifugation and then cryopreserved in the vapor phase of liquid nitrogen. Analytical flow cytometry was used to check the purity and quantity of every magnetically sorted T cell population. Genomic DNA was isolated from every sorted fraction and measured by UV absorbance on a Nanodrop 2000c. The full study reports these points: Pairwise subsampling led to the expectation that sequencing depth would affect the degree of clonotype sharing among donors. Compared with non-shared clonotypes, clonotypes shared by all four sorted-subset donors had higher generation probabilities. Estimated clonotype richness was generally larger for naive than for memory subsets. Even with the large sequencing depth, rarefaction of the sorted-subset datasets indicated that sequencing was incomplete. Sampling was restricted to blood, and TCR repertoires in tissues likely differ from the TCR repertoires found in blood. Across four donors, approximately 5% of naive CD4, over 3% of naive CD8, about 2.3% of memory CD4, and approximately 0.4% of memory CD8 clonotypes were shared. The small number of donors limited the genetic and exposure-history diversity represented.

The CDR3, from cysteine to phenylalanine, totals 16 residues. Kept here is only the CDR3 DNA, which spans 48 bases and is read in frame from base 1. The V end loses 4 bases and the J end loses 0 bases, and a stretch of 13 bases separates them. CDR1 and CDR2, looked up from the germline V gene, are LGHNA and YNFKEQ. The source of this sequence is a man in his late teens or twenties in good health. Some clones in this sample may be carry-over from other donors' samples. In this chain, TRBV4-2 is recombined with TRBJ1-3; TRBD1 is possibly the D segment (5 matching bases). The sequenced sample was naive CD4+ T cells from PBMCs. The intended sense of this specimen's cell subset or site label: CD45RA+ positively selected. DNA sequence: TGTGCCAGCAGCCCAGCAGGGCTGAGCTCTGGAAACACCATATATTTT. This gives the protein CASSPAGLSSGNTIYF.